The 20 T cell receptor beta chains in this list originate from one sample, sequenced in a study of T-cell reconstitution after alpha-beta-depleted transplantation in children. Researchers prepared the TCRbeta library using unique molecular identifiers, the study reports. In TCRdb, the PCR reads were re-called with MiXCR into one record per CDR3 protein. Altogether about 610,000 distinct CDR3 sequences are present, roughly a tenth being singletons, with the ten largest covering less than 4.5%. The source was PBMCs from the stem cell graft donor, collected from the stem cell graft. The receptors stem from a human donor who donated a stem cell graft to a child with acute myeloid leukemia.

This chain uses TRBV20-1 with TRBJ2-7, with 14 positions matching TRBD2. The germline V gene has CDR1 DFQATT and CDR2 SNEGSKA (reference sequence). The CDR3 is 16 amino acids. Trimming at V came to 5 bases and at J to 2 bases, leaving 8 bases not matched to a gene. This CDR3 is CSAGTSGSTPPYEQYF. In DNA form, the CDR3 reads TGCAGTGCTGGGACTAGCGGGAGTACTCCACCCTACGAGCAGTACTTC.

The chain combines TRBV7-3 with TRBJ2-1; 8 bases line up with TRBD2. CDR3 length: 15 residues. Germline CDR1 is SGHTA and CDR2 is FQGTGA. Trimming at V came to 5 bases and at J to 6 bases, leaving 9 bases not matched to a gene. The CDR3 DNA is TGTGCCAGCAGCCTGAGCGGGAGTCTGCGCAATGAGCAGTTCTTC. Residues: CASSLSGSLRNEQFF.

This clonotype was counted many times. V is TRBV20-1 and J is TRBJ1-5; TRBD1 aligns across 7 bases. The CDR3 totals 14 residues. The junction had 9 bases not matched to a gene; V was cut back by 6 bases and J by 4 bases. CDR1 is DFQATT, CDR2 SNEGSKA, per germline (reference sequence). CDR3 nucleotide sequence: TGCAGTGCCGCATGGGACAGTCGGAATCAGCCCCAGCATTTT. It yields the protein CSAAWDSRNQPQHF.

This clonotype has ten or more counts. V gene TRBV7-2 combines with J gene TRBJ2-1; D is possibly TRBD1 or TRBD2 (6 bases each). The ends were cut back, 6 bases at V and 2 bases at J, with 14 bases in the middle. The CDR3 loop spans 15 amino acids. CDR1 and CDR2 from the germline V gene are SGHTA and FQGNSA. The CDR3 reads CASRGGGEPYNEQFF. In DNA, the CDR3 is TGTGCCAGCAGGGGGGGCGGAGAGCCCTACAATGAGCAGTTCTTC.

This clonotype has only one observation. The junction differs from germline at one of its ends, possibly a read error. This sequence joins TRBV7-7 and TRBJ2-5; 12 bases map to TRBD1. The CDR3 runs to 16 residues. In germline, CDR1 is SSHAT, CDR2 FNYEAQ (reference sequence). The CDR3 is CASSLAGTGGEETQYF. CDR3 nucleotides: TGTGCTAGCAGCTTGGCCGGGACAGGGGGCGAGGAGACCCAGTACTTC.

V is TRBV29-1 and J is TRBJ1-3; D is undetermined. The germline V and J ends were trimmed by 2 bases and 4 bases, with 3 bases remaining between them. Germline V gene data show CDR1 as SQVTM and CDR2 as ANQGSEA. This CDR3 region has 11 residues. CDR3 DNA: TGCAGCGTTGAACAAGGAAACACCATATATTTT. Translation gives CSVEQGNTIYF.

This clonotype was found many times. V usage is TRBV12-3 or TRBV12-4 and J usage is TRBJ2-5; perhaps TRBD1 as D (6 bases). Trimming took off 6 bases at V and 1 base at J, with 15 bases between the two ends. This CDR3 contains 15 residues. Here the CDR3 reads CASRERGRGQETQYF. CDR3 sequence (DNA): TGTGCCAGCAGAGAAAGGGGGAGAGGCCAAGAGACCCAGTACTTC.

This clonotype was detected only a few times. CDR3 sequence: CSATRPATGELFF. CDR3 coding DNA: TGCAGTGCTACTAGACCCGCCACCGGGGAGCTGTTTTTT. J is TRBJ2-2 and V is TRBV20-1; no definite D call. CDR1 and CDR2 (germline): DFQATT, SNEGSKA (reference sequence). Trimming shortened V by 4 bases and J by 4 bases, and 10 bases separated the two germline ends. The CDR3 contains 13 residues.

The sample holds a few counts of this clonotype. The V call is TRBV9, the J call TRBJ1-3; the D gene is possibly TRBD1 (5 bases). The CDR3 length is 16 residues. Trimming shortened V by 0 bases and J by 0 bases, and 10 bases separated the two germline ends. CDR1 is SGDLS, CDR2 YYNGEE, per germline. CDR3 protein: CASSVDTGRSGNTIYF. The CDR3 DNA is TGTGCCAGCAGCGTAGATACAGGACGCTCTGGAAACACCATATATTTT.

This clonotype was seen ten or more times. This sequence joins TRBV6-5 and TRBJ1-5; D possibly corresponds to TRBD1 (5 bases). The CDR3 loop spans 17 amino acids. The ends were cut back, 4 bases at V and 2 bases at J, with 18 bases in the middle. Looked up from germline, CDR1 is MNHEY and CDR2 is SVGAGI. CDR3 region: CASSFNPGPRGNQPQHF. The CDR3 region has the DNA TGTGCCAGCAGTTTTAATCCGGGACCTCGGGGCAATCAGCCCCAGCATTTT.

This clonotype was counted only a few times. This sequence joins TRBV9 and TRBJ2-7; TRBD1 agrees at 8 bases. The germline gives CDR1 SGDLS, CDR2 YYNGEE. After removal of 1 base from V and 6 bases from J, the junction contained 6 bases not matched to a gene. CDR3 length equals 14 residues. The CDR3 DNA follows: TGTGCCAGCAGCGTATTGGGACAGGCGGGCGAGCAGTACTTC. This codes for CASSVLGQAGEQYF.

This clonotype was counted between two and nine times. The chain uses TRBV7-2 and TRBJ2-6; 13 nucleotides align to TRBD2. Germline V CDR1 and CDR2: SGHTA, FQGNSA. Trimming at V came to 2 bases and at J to 2 bases, leaving 3 bases not matched to a gene. The CDR3 covers 18 residues. CDR3 DNA: TGTGCCAGCAGCTTACCGACTAGCGGGAGGACTGGGGCCAACGTCCTGACTTTC. Translation gives CASSLPTSGRTGANVLTF.

In its sample, this clonotype was seen many times. This chain joins TRBV10-3 and TRBJ2-7; 8 bases are a match to TRBD2. J lost 2 bases, V lost 3 bases, and 9 bases had no gene match. In germline, CDR1 is ENHRY, CDR2 SYGVKD. This CDR3 comprises 16 residues. This CDR3 reads CAISDSAGARPYEQYF. The CDR3 nucleotides read TGTGCCATCAGTGATTCAGCGGGAGCCCGTCCCTACGAGCAGTACTTC.

This clonotype came up a few times. The CDR3: CATKEKDTDTQYF. For the CDR3, the DNA is TGTGCCACCAAGGAGAAGGACACAGATACGCAGTATTTT. This chain uses TRBV24-1 with TRBJ2-3, with D uncertain. CDR1 is KGHDR and CDR2 is SFDVKD in the germline V gene. Trimming pared 8 bases from V and 2 bases from J, leaving 10 bases between. The CDR3 loop spans 13 amino acids.

The chain is built from TRBV5-6 and TRBJ2-7, with D possibly matching TRBD2 (5 bases). Germline CDR1 reads SGHDT; CDR2 reads YYEEEE. V lost 1 base to trimming and J lost 3 bases, with 14 bases between them. The CDR3 contains 15 residues. The CDR3 reads CASSLLLTGIYEQYF. The DNA for the CDR3 is TGTGCCAGCAGCTTGTTGTTGACGGGAATCTACGAGCAGTACTTC.

CDR3 DNA: TGTGCCAGCAGGAGGACTAGTTTGGAGACCCAGTACTTC. Translation gives CASRRTSLETQYF. The V and J genes are TRBV2 and TRBJ2-5; TRBD2 matches 7 bases. In germline, CDR1 is SNHLY, CDR2 FYNNEI. V lost 6 bases, J lost 5 bases, and 6 bases stayed unmatched. CDR3 size: 13 residues.

This clonotype was observed a few times. The chain uses TRBV4-3 and TRBJ2-3; 7 bases map to TRBD2. V gave up 1 base and J gave up 4 bases; unmatched junction bases: 5. Germline CDR1 and CDR2: LGHNA and YSLEER. The CDR3 runs 15 residues. The DNA for the CDR3 is TGCGCCAGCAGCCAAGGCCGCGGGAGTGCAGATACGCAGTATTTT. The encoded protein is CASSQGRGSADTQYF.

This clonotype was picked up a small number of times. This rearrangement joins TRBV11-2 to TRBJ2-1, with D possibly TRBD1 on 6 matching bases. The germline V gene has CDR1 SGHAT and CDR2 FQNNGV. The CDR3 is 16 residues long. V dropped 0 bases and J dropped 5 bases, with 14 bases sitting between them. CDR3: CASSLEGAQMNNEQFF. The CDR3 coding sequence is TGTGCCAGCAGCTTAGAGGGGGCGCAGATGAACAATGAGCAGTTCTTC.

This clonotype appeared a few times. The chain recombines TRBV4-3 with TRBJ2-3; the D is unclear. Deletions cut 0 bases from V and 2 bases from J, with 12 bases between. This CDR3 spans 16 amino acids. Germline V gene data show CDR1 as LGHNA and CDR2 as YSLEER. As DNA, the CDR3 is TGCGCCAGCAGCCAAGATCGCCTCTCTAACACAGATACGCAGTATTTT. It translates to CASSQDRLSNTDTQYF.

This clonotype has just a few counts. The rearrangement uses TRBV20-1 and TRBJ2-1; 7 bases fit TRBD2. Germline CDR1 is DFQATT and CDR2 is SNEGSKA (reference sequence). With V trimmed by 0 bases and J by 4 bases, 6 bases remained unmatched. CDR3 length: 15 residues. The DNA of the CDR3 is TGCAGTGCTAGAGATACGGCTAGCGGATACAATGAGCAGTTCTTC. This gives the protein CSARDTASGYNEQFF.